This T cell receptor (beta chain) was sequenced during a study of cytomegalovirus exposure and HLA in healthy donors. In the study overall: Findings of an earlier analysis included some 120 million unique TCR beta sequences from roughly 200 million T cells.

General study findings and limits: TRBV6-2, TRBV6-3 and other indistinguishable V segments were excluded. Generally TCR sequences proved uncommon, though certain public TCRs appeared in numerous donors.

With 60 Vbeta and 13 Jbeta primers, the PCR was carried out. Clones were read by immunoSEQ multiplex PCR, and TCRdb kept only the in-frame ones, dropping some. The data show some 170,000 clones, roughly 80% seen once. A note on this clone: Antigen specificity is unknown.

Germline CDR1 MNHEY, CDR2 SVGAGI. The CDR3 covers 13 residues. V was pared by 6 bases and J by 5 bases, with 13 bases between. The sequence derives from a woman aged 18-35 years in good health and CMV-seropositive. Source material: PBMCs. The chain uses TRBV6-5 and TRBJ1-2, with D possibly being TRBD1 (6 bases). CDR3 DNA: TGTGCCAGCAGAGAACAGGGAAGTTATGGCTACACCTTC. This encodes CASREQGSYGYTF.